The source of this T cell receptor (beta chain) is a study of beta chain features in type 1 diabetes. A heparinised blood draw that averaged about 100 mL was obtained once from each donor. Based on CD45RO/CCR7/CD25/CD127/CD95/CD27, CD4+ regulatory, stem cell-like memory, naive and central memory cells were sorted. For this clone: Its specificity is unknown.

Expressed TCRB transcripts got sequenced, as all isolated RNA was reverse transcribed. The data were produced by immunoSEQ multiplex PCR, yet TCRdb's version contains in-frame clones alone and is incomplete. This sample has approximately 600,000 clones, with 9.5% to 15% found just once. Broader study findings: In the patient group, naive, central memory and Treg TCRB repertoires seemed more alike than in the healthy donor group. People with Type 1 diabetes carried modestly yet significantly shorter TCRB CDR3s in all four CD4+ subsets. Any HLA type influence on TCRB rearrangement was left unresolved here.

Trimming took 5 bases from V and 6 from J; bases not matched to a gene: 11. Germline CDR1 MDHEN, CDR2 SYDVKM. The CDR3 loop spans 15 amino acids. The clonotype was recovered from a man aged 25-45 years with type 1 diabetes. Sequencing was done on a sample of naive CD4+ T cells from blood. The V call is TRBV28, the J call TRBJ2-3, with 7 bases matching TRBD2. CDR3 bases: TGTGCCAGCAGTACCTCGACTAGCCCGCGGGATACGCAGTATTTT. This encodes CASSTSTSPRDTQYF.